These T cell receptor beta chains were read from a single sample in a study of T cell changes during pregnancy in multiple sclerosis. Using immunoSEQ multiplex PCR, the repertoire was profiled, and TCRdb retains in-frame clones only, with some absent. Among around 92,000 clones listed, approximately 93% were seen once. This material consisted of peripheral blood, taken after pregnancy. The receptors shown here come from a female donor with multiple sclerosis, enrolled in a pregnancy study. CDR3s include the opening cysteine and the closing phenylalanine or tryptophan.

cdr3_aa,v_call,j_call
CASRGQGGQFGEKLFF,TRBV5-1,TRBJ1-4
CASSQPTSGREQYF,TRBV4-2,TRBJ2-7
CASSLVTSGSTDTQYF,TRBV7-9,TRBJ2-3
CATSSGTYEQYF,TRBV15,TRBJ2-7
CAWSVLSYNEQFF,TRBV30,TRBJ2-1
CASSFLEMNTEAFF,TRBV13,TRBJ1-1
CASSIRQGSYNEQFF,TRBV19,TRBJ2-1
CASSQESTSYNEQFF,TRBV4-1,TRBJ2-1
CASSVKGNSYEQYF,TRBV9,TRBJ2-7
CASSLDRRGYEQYF,TRBV5-1,TRBJ2-7
CASSLGRVDYGYTF,TRBV5-4,TRBJ1-2
CASTPLAGAYNEQFF,TRBV27,TRBJ2-1
CSVQGGLAGSTDTQYF,TRBV29-1,TRBJ2-3
CASSERSEETQYF,TRBV6-4,TRBJ2-5
CASSRTSGLGSGANVLTF,TRBV5-1,TRBJ2-6